The 26 T cell receptor beta chains presented below share a single source sample, sequenced in a study of regulatory T cells in long-lasting Graves disease. Noted time point: newly diagnosed GD, antithyroid drugs for less than 3 months. RNA isolated from PBMCs was used to make the TCR library. Sequencing libraries for TCR beta were prepared with iRepertoire HTBI primers and Arm-PCR of CDR3 regions. TCRdb reprocessed the multiplex PCR reads with MiXCR, giving one entry per CDR3 protein. The table lists 500,000 to 700,000 distinct CDR3 sequences, 16% of them singletons. These data are also associated with another study on T cells in Graves' hyperthyroidism and ophthalmopathy.

The starting material was peripheral blood mononuclear cells (PBMCs), obtained at new diagnosis, from a patient treated with antithyroid drugs. The receptor set was obtained from a woman under 40 with Graves disease.

This clonotype appeared once. J is TRBJ2-5 and V is TRBV20-1; 7 bases fit TRBD2. CDR3 length: 16 residues. The germline V gene encodes CDR1 DFQATT and CDR2 SNEGSKA (reference sequence). Germline trimming cut 3 bases from V and 0 bases from J; bases unmatched to any gene: 10. The CDR3 protein is CSASLGLGGNQETQYF. The CDR3 DNA reads as TGCAGTGCTAGCTTGGGGTTGGGGGGGAACCAAGAGACCCAGTACTTC.

This clonotype has just a few counts. This rearrangement joins TRBV20-1 to TRBJ2-5; 12 bases align to TRBD2. This CDR3 region has 12 residues. CDR1 and CDR2 (germline): DFQATT, SNEGSKA (reference sequence). Trimming took 2 bases from V and 11 from J; bases not matched to a gene: 3. The CDR3 nucleotides read TGCAGTGCTAGACCTAGCGGGAGGGCGCAGTACTTC. Translated, it gives CSARPSGRAQYF.

The rearrangement joins TRBV7-2 to TRBJ1-2, with D possibly matching TRBD1 (5 bases). V lost 5 bases, J lost 6 bases, and 19 bases lay in between. From germline, CDR1 is SGHTA and CDR2 FQGNSA. The CDR3 is 15 amino acids. The CDR3 sequence is CASSRQLGGNDGYTF. The CDR3 bases are TGTGCCAGCAGCCGCCAGCTCGGGGGGAACGATGGCTACACCTTC.

The J gene is TRBJ1-5, the V gene TRBV2; 8 nucleotides agree with TRBD1. The junction had 10 bases not matched to a gene; V was cut back by 6 bases and J by 0 bases. The CDR3 spans 17 residues. Germline V gene lookup returns CDR1 SNHLY and CDR2 FYNNEI. This CDR3 is CASRGQGTLDSNQPQHF. DNA of the CDR3: TGTGCCAGCAGAGGACAGGGAACTTTGGATAGCAATCAGCCCCAGCATTTT.

This clonotype was seen many times. The rearrangement joins TRBV5-6 to TRBJ2-1, with D possibly matching TRBD2 (5 bases). Germline CDR1 SGHDT, CDR2 YYEEEE. Trimming pared 1 base from V and 4 bases from J, leaving 12 bases between. This CDR3 spans 15 amino acids. The chain's CDR3 is CASSLTRNPYNEQFF. CDR3 nucleotide sequence: TGTGCCAGCAGCTTGACTAGGAACCCATACAATGAGCAGTTCTTC.

J is TRBJ2-7 and V is TRBV5-4; TRBD2 matches 9 bases. The CDR3 consists of 17 residues. Germline assignment: CDR1 SGHNT and CDR2 YYREEE (reference sequence). V lost 0 bases, J lost 0 bases, and 7 bases stayed unmatched. CDR3 sequence: CASSLAASGESSYEQYF. CDR3 nucleotide sequence: TGTGCCAGCAGCTTGGCGGCTAGCGGGGAGAGCTCCTACGAGCAGTACTTC.

At least ten counts were recorded for this clonotype. This chain joins TRBV6-2 or TRBV6-3 and TRBJ2-2, with TRBD2 matching over 12 bases. J gave up 14 bases and V 5 bases, and 3 bases lay outside the gene matches. The CDR3 spans 12 residues. The germline CDR1 and CDR2 sequences are MNHEY and SVGEGT. The CDR3 protein is CASSRLAGDLFF. CDR3 DNA sequence: TGTGCCAGCAGTAGACTAGCGGGAGATCTGTTTTTT.

With respect to this clonotype: Sequence at one end of the junction differs from germline and may be a read error. The chain has TRBV7-9 and TRBJ2-3; 9 bases agree with TRBD2. Germline CDR1 SEHNR, CDR2 FQNEAQ (reference sequence). The CDR3 has 17 residues. This CDR3 is CAGSSLGLAVTTDTQYF. Here the CDR3 DNA reads TGTGCCGGCAGCTCCCTGGGACTAGCTGTAACGACAGATACGCAGTATTTT.

This clonotype has more than one count but fewer than ten. The chain joins TRBV6-5 to TRBJ2-1, with TRBD1 matching 8 bases. V was pared by 4 bases and J by 1 base, with 3 bases of the junction left unmatched. Germline V gene sequence: CDR1 MNHEY, CDR2 SVGAGI. This CDR3 has 15 amino acids. CDR3 in DNA: TGTGCCAGCAGTTTCGACAGGGGTTCCTACAATGAGCAGTTCTTC. Its protein product is CASSFDRGSYNEQFF.

There are many counts of this clonotype. Relative to the germline gene, one junction end is altered; a read error may explain this. The chain employs TRBV2 and TRBJ2-1, with unresolved D. CDR1 and CDR2 from the germline V gene are SNHLY and FYNNEI. This CDR3 is built from 11 residues. The CDR3 reads CASKKESEEIF. In DNA form, the CDR3 reads TGTGCCAGCAAAAAGGAATCCGAAGAGATCTTC.

V and J are TRBV5-4 and TRBJ2-4; 7 bases line up with TRBD1. Germline loops: CDR1 SGHNT, CDR2 YYREEE (reference sequence). V lost 4 bases, J lost 0 bases, and 4 bases stayed unmatched. The CDR3 runs 15 residues. The CDR3 region has the DNA TGTGCCAGCAGCGTCGGACAGGTAGCCAAAAACATTCAGTACTTC. Translated, it gives CASSVGQVAKNIQYF.

This clonotype was seen a handful of times. V and J are TRBV10-3 and TRBJ2-1; D remains unclear. The CDR3 is 16 amino acids. V lost 4 bases to trimming and J lost 0 bases, with 13 bases between them. CDR1 ENHRY and CDR2 SYGVKD come from the germline V gene. In DNA, the CDR3 is TGTGCCATCAGTGGGTATGACTGGAGCTCCTACAATGAGCAGTTCTTC. Protein: CAISGYDWSSYNEQFF.

This clonotype came up many times. For the CDR3, the DNA is TGTGCCAGCAGTGAAGGACAACTGATTAACACTGAAGCTTTCTTT. It encodes CASSEGQLINTEAFF. This chain joins TRBV6-1 and TRBJ1-1; D call uncertain. Trimming took off 1 base at V and 2 bases at J, with 11 bases between the two ends. Per germline, CDR1 MNHNS and CDR2 SASEGT. This CDR3 is 15 amino acids long.

This clonotype was seen only a few times. V is TRBV12-3 or TRBV12-4 and J is TRBJ2-2; no clear D gene. Trimming shortened V by 3 bases and J by 6 bases, and 11 bases separated the two germline ends. The CDR3 spans 14 residues. The CDR3 region has the DNA TGTGCCAGCAGTTTTTATACTGAGGCCGGGGAGCTGTTTTTT. Translated, it gives CASSFYTEAGELFF.

This chain connects TRBV12-3 or TRBV12-4 to TRBJ1-3, with TRBD1 as a possible D gene (6 bases). Trimming removed 5 bases at V and 0 bases at J, with 20 bases between. The CDR3 contains 18 residues. The CDR3, as DNA: TGTGCCAGCAGTACTCTCCAGGGGACATTTAACTCTGGAAACACCATATATTTT. Its translation: CASSTLQGTFNSGNTIYF.

This clonotype was seen many times. The chain employs TRBV9 and TRBJ2-5; TRBD2 agrees at 11 bases. In germline, CDR1 is SGDLS, CDR2 YYNGEE. The CDR3 length is 17 residues. V shed 6 bases, J shed 0 bases, and the junction held 10 bases outside the gene matches. The CDR3: CASTKRGLADYQETQYF. The CDR3 coding sequence is TGTGCCAGCACCAAACGGGGACTAGCGGATTACCAAGAGACCCAGTACTTC.

This chain joins TRBV3-1 and TRBJ1-3; D uncertain. CDR3 length: 15 residues. The V gene's germline CDR1 is LGHDT and CDR2 YNNKEL (reference sequence). V gave up 1 base and J gave up 2 bases, with 9 bases separating them. The CDR3 nucleotides read TGTGCCAGCAGCCAAGTATCCAGCGCTGGAAACACCATATATTTT. It codes for CASSQVSSAGNTIYF.

This clonotype was recorded at least ten times. V and J are TRBV2 and TRBJ2-3; 7 bases line up with TRBD1. V lost 7 bases to trimming and J lost 1 base; unmatched junction nucleotides: 8. The CDR3 spans 15 residues. Germline loops: CDR1 SNHLY, CDR2 FYNNEI. CDR3 coding DNA: TGTGCCAGCATTAGTCTCGGACAGGGCACAGATACGCAGTATTTT. Translation gives CASISLGQGTDTQYF.

The chain uses TRBV25-1 and TRBJ2-5, with D perhaps being TRBD1 or TRBD2 (5 bases each). Trimming left V 3 bases short and J 1 base short, with 12 bases between. Germline-derived CDR1 and CDR2 are MGHDK and SYGVNS. The CDR3 runs 15 residues. CDR3 DNA: TGTGCCAGCAGTGATGTGGGGGTCGGCCAAGAGACCCAGTACTTC. Translated: CASSDVGVGQETQYF.

The chain has TRBV28 and TRBJ1-5; 7 bases are shared with TRBD1. V lost 1 base to trimming and J lost 4 bases; unmatched junction nucleotides: 4. The CDR3 totals 15 residues. The germline gives CDR1 MDHEN, CDR2 SYDVKM. The DNA for the CDR3 is TGTGCCAGCAGTTTATCCTCACAGGGGAATCAGCCCCAGCATTTT. Amino acids: CASSLSSQGNQPQHF.

V usage is TRBV18 and J usage is TRBJ2-6; D ambiguous. Trimming stripped 6 bases from V and 2 bases from J, with 11 bases between. The CDR3 covers 15 residues. From germline, CDR1 is KGHSH and CDR2 LQKENI. Written as DNA, the CDR3 is TGTGCCAGCTCGACCGGCCGGGCTGGGGCCAACGTCCTGACTTTC. Translating gives CASSTGRAGANVLTF. Filled out from reference TRBV18 and TRBJ2-6, the complete variable domain reads NAGVMQNPRHLVRRRGQEARLRCSPMKGHSHVYWYRQLPEEGLKFMVYLQKENIIDESGMPKERFSAEFPKEGPSILRIQQVVRGDSAAYFCASSTGRAGANVLTFGAGSRLTVL.

This clonotype has a count of ten or more. The rearrangement links TRBV7-9 to TRBJ2-5; D not certain. V was cut by 1 base and J by 3 bases, with 9 bases left in between. The CDR3 length is 14 residues. Germline loops: CDR1 SEHNR, CDR2 FQNEAQ (reference sequence). CDR3 nucleotides: TGTGCCAGCAGCTTAGGACAAGTCAAAGAGACCCAGTACTTC. It codes for CASSLGQVKETQYF.

This clonotype was observed many times. CDR3 sequence (DNA): TGTGCCAGCAGTGCGCAGGGGTCGGGTTACGAGCAGTACTTC. Its translation: CASSAQGSGYEQYF. The chain is built from TRBV6-1 and TRBJ2-7; possible D gene TRBD1, 6 bases. The CDR3 contains 14 residues. Germline-derived CDR1 and CDR2 are MNHNS and SASEGT. V gave up 4 bases and J gave up 4 bases, with 14 bases separating them.

This clonotype has at least ten counts. This rearrangement joins TRBV6-1 to TRBJ2-7; no definite D call. V was clipped by 7 bases and J by 0 bases, with 10 bases between them. The germline V gene encodes CDR1 MNHNS and CDR2 SASEGT. CDR3 length: 13 amino acids. In DNA, the CDR3 is TGTGCCAGCAAGGCGAAGAGCTCCTACGAGCAGTACTTC. Translated, it gives CASKAKSSYEQYF.

This clonotype was seen more than once but under ten times. The chain has TRBV24-1 and TRBJ2-5, with a possible D match to TRBD2 (5 bases). Germline V gene lookup returns CDR1 KGHDR and CDR2 SFDVKD. Trimming pared 3 bases from V and 4 bases from J, leaving 23 bases between. The CDR3 loop spans 18 amino acids. CDR3 amino acids: CATSDPFPEAEFGETQYF. The CDR3 bases are TGTGCCACCAGTGATCCCTTTCCAGAAGCGGAATTCGGAGAGACCCAGTACTTC.

The sample holds a few counts of this clonotype. The chain has TRBV5-1 and TRBJ2-3, with D maybe TRBD1 (6 bases). Deletions cut 0 bases from V and 3 bases from J, with 17 bases between. The CDR3 is 17 residues long. The germline CDR1 and CDR2 sequences are SGHRS and YFSETQ. CDR3 nucleotide sequence: TGCGCCAGCAGCTTGGATTGGTTGGCAGGGGCGACAGATACGCAGTATTTT. The encoded protein is CASSLDWLAGATDTQYF.